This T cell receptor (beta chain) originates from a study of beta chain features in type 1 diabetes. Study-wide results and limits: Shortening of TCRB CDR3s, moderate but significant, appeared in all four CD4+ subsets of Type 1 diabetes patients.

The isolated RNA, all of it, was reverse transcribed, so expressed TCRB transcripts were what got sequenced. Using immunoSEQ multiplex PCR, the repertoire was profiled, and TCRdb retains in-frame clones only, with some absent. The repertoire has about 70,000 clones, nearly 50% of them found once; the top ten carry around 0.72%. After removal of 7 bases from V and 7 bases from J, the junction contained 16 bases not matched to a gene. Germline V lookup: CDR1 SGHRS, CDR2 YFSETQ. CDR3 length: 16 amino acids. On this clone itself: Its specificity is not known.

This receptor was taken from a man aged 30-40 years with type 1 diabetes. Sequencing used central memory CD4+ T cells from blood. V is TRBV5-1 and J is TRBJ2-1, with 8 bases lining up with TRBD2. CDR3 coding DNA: TGCGCCAGCCAGCTTCGGGCGGGAGGAAGTGGAAATGAGCAGTTCTTC. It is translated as CASQLRAGGSGNEQFF.